This TCR beta chain was identified in a study of T-cell memory formation after mild COVID-19. Findings and caveats of the study: Several responding clones turned up in pre-infection memory, indicating that cross-reactive memory may have taken part.

The table lists this clonotype with a few counts. Its antigen is still unknown. Trimming took off 3 bases at V and 6 bases at J, with 8 bases between the two ends. The germline V gene encodes CDR1 SGHTA and CDR2 FQGNSA. The CDR3 contains 13 residues. TCRdb used MiXCR to reprocess the 5' RACE reads, holding one entry per CDR3 protein. The table has about 470,000 distinct CDR3 sequences, around a quarter seen once. The rearrangement links TRBV7-2 to TRBJ2-2; a weak D match, TRBD2 (5 bases). Sequencing was performed on PBMCs or a T cell subset sorted from them (not recorded which). This clonotype was obtained from an adult woman who had mild COVID-19 (a few samples of this study predate the infection). Cell type and time point are not known. Here the CDR3 DNA reads TGTGCCAGCAGCTTCACTAGTCCCGGGGAGCTGTTTTTT. Its protein product is CASSFTSPGELFF.